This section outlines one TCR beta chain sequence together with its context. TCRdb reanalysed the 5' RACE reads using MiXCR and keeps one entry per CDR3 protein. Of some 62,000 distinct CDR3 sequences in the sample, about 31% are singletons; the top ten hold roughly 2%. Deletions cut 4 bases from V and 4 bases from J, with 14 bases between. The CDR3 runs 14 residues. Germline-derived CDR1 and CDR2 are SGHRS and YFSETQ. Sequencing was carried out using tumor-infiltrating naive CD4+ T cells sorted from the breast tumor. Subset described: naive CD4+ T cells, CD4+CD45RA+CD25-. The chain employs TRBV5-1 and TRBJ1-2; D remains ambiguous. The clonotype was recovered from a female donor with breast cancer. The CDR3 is CASSIDPRPYGYTF. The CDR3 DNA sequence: TGCGCCAGCAGCATTGACCCGAGGCCCTATGGCTACACCTTC.